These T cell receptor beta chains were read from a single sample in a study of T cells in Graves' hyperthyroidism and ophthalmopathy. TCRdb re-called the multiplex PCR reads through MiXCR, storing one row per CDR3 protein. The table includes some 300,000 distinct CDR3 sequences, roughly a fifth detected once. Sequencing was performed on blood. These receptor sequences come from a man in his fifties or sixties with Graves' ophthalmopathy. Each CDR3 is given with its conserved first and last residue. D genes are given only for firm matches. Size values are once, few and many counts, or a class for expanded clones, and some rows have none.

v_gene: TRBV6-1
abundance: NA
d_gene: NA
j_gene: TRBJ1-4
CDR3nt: TGTGCCAGCAGACGGGGACAAGGGACCGAAAAACTGTTTTTT
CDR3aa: CASRRGQGTEKLFF

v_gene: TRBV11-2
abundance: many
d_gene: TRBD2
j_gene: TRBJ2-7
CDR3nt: TGTGCCAGCAGCGATGAACTAGCGGGAGGGGCCTACGAGCAGTACTTC
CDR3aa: CASSDELAGGAYEQYF

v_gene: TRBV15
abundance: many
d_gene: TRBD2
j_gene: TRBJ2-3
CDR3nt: TGTGCCACCAGCAGGGAACTAGCGGGAGATCCAGATACGCAGTATTTT
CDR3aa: CATSRELAGDPDTQYF

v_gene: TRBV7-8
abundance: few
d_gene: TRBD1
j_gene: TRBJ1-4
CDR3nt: TGTGCCAGCAGAAGACAGGGCGATGAAAAACTGTTTTTT
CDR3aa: CASRRQGDEKLFF

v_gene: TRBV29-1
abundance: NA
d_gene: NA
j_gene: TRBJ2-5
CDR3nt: TGCAGCGTTGAGCGTCAGGCCCGAGAGACCCAGTACTTC
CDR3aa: CSVERQARETQYF

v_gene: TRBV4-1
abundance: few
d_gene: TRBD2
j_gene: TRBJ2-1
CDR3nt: TGCGCCAGCAGCCAATCAGCTAGCGGGCTATACAATGAGCAGTTCTTC
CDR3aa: CASSQSASGLYNEQFF

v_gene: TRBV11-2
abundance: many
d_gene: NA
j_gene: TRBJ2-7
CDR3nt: TGTGCCAGCAGCACTTCCTACGAGCAGTACTTC
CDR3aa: CASSTSYEQYF

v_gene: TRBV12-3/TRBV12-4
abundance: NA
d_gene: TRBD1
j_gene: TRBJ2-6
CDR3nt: TGTGCCAGCAGTTTATTGGGACAGCCCTTCTCTGGGGCCAACGTCCTGACTTTC
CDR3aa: CASSLLGQPFSGANVLTF

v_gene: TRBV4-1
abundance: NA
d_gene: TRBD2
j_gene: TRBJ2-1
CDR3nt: TGCGCCAGCAGCCAAGGGTGGGGGACTAGCGGGAACGGAGAGCAGTTCTTC
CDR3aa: CASSQGWGTSGNGEQFF

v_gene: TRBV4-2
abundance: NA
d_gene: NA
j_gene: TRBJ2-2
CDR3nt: TGTGCCAGCAGCCAATTCGGGTTGGGGCAGGGGGGGACCGGGGAGCTGTTTTTT
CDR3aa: CASSQFGLGQGGTGELFF

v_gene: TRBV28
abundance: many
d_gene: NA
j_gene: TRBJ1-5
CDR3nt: TGTGCCAGCAGTTTGGGTCCGGGACACTATAGCAATCAGCCCCAGCATTTT
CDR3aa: CASSLGPGHYSNQPQHF

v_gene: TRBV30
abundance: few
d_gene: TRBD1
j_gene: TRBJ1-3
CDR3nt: TGTGCCTGGAGTCGGGGCGGGACAGGGAGTGGAAACACCATATATTTT
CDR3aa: CAWSRGGTGSGNTIYF

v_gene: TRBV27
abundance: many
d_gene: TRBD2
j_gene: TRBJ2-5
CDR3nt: TGTGCCAGCCGATGGACTAGCGGGAGAGAGACCCAGTACTTC
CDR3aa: CASRWTSGRETQYF

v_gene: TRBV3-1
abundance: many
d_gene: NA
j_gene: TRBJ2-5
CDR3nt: TGTGCCAGCAGCCTCGAAAGGGTCCAGTACTTC
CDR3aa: CASSLERVQYF

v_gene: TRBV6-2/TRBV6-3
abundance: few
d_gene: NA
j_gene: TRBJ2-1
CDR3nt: TGTGCCAGCAAAATCCCCGGGGCCGCCGAGCAGTTCTTC
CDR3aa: CASKIPGAAEQFF

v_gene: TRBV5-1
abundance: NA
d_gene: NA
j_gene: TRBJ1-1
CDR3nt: TGCGCCAGCAGCTTGGTCGGACGGGGGAACACTGAAGCTTTCTTT
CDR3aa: CASSLVGRGNTEAFF

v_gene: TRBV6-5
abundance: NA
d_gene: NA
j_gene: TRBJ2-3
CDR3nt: TGTGCCAGCAGTTCCCTGGAGGGGCTGGCGGTGTATACGCAGTATTTT
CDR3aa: CASSSLEGLAVYTQYF

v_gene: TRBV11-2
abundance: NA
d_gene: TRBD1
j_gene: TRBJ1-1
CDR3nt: TGTGCCAGCAGCTTAGCGACAGGGGTGGGCACTGAAGCTTTCTTT
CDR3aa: CASSLATGVGTEAFF

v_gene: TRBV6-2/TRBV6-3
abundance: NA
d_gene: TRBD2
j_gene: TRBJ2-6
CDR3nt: TGTGCCAGCCTCTCAAGAGGACTAGCGGGAGGGCTAGGGGCCAACGTCCTGACTTTC
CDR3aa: CASLSRGLAGGLGANVLTF

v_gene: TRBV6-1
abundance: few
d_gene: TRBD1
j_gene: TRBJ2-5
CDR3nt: TGTGCCAGCGCAACCCGACAGGGACGGGGAGAGACCCAGTACTTC
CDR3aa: CASATRQGRGETQYF

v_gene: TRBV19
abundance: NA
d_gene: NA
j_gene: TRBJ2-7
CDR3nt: TGTGCCAGTAACCCAACCGGATACGACGAGCAGTACTTC
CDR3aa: CASNPTGYDEQYF